A single sample gave rise to the 11 T cell receptor beta chains below, sequenced in a study of metastatic and nonmetastatic thyroid tumors. No patient received treatment before thyroid surgery. TCRdb reprocessed the PCR reads via MiXCR. The table records some 14,000 clones, 32% of them present only once. Sequencing was done on a sample of tumor tissue. These receptor sequences come from a female donor with papillary thyroid cancer or a benign thyroid nodule (not recorded which). Some clones in this sample may be carry-over from other donors' samples.

The chain couples TRBV5-4 to TRBJ2-7, with TRBD2 matching over 8 bases. This CDR3 is built from 15 residues. Per germline, CDR1 SGHNT and CDR2 YYREEE (reference sequence). V trimming: 4 bases; J trimming: 2 bases; junction bases outside the gene matches: 8. The CDR3 DNA sequence: TGTGCCAGCAGCCAAAGGACTAGCAACACCTACGAGCAGTACTTC. This sequence encodes CASSQRTSNTYEQYF.

This clone occurred a few times. The gene calls are TRBV25-1 and TRBJ2-5; no clear D gene. The germline gives CDR1 MGHDK, CDR2 SYGVNS. The CDR3 length is 12 residues. V was pared by 2 bases and J by 3 bases, with 4 bases between. The CDR3 bases are TGTGCCAGCAGTGAAGGAGAAGAGACCCAGTACTTC. This encodes CASSEGEETQYF.

By proportion, this clone is medium-sized. This chain uses TRBV28 with TRBJ2-7; TRBD2 agrees at 7 bases. This CDR3 spans 17 amino acids. Germline V gives CDR1 MDHEN, CDR2 SYDVKM. V shed 1 base and J 6 bases; nucleotides not matched to a gene: 15. The CDR3 region is CASSLSWAAGASSEQYF. The CDR3 DNA reads TGTGCCAGCAGTTTATCATGGGCTGCGGGAGCATCGAGCGAGCAGTACTTC.

This clone appeared many times. The rearrangement links TRBV3-1 to TRBJ1-4, with a weak D call TRBD1 (6 bases). V was cut by 1 base and J by 8 bases, with 14 bases left in between. The CDR3 is 15 amino acids. Per germline, CDR1 LGHDT and CDR2 YNNKEL (reference sequence). As DNA, the CDR3 is TGTGCCAGCAGCCAAGGGGGGGGCTGGCTGGAAAAACTGTTTTTT. Translated, it gives CASSQGGGWLEKLFF.

This clone was observed at least ten times. This CDR3 is missing its conserved last phenylalanine or tryptophan, likely due to a read error. Because the CDR3's place on the DNA is in doubt, the DNA is left out and the CDR3 is given as listed by TCRdb. V is TRBV7-2 and J is TRBJ2-1. The CDR3 is 9 residues long, counting both termini. Germline CDR1 is SGHTA and CDR2 is FQGNSA. The CDR3 loop is CASSLEATL.

CDR3 nucleotides: TGTGCCAGTAAAGTAGCGGGAGGGAGAATGACCAATGAGCAGTTCTTC. Amino acids: CASKVAGGRMTNEQFF. This sequence joins TRBV19 and TRBJ2-1; 11 positions agree with TRBD2. The germline gives CDR1 LNHDA, CDR2 SQIVND (reference sequence). There are 16 residues in the CDR3. The V segment lost 7 bases and the J segment 6 bases; nucleotides outside the gene matches: 11. The full variable domain, with the rest looked up from reference TRBV19 and TRBJ2-1, is DGGITQSPKYLFRKEGQNVTLSCEQNLNHDAMYWYRQDPGQGLRLIYYSQIVNDFQKGDIAEGYSVSREKKESFPLTVTSAQKNPTAFYLCASKVAGGRMTNEQFFGPGTRLTVL.

In this sample, this clone turned up many times. The chain carries TRBV7-9 and TRBJ2-7, with D tentatively TRBD1 or TRBD2 (6 bases each). Germline V gene lookup returns CDR1 SEHNR and CDR2 FQNEAQ (reference sequence). The CDR3 consists of 14 residues. V was pared by 2 bases and J by 5 bases, with 13 bases between. DNA for the CDR3: TGTGCCAGCAGCTTATATATGGGGGGCGACGAGCAGTACTTC. Amino acid sequence: CASSLYMGGDEQYF.

This clone was detected only a few times. The chain links TRBV28 to TRBJ2-7, with D hard to call. V was pared by 8 bases and J by 1 base, with 15 bases between. This CDR3 comprises 14 residues. The germline CDR1 and CDR2 sequences are MDHEN and SYDVKM. The CDR3 bases are TGTGCCAGCTGGGCCGGAGAGTTATCCTACGAGCAGTACTTC. It is translated as CASWAGELSYEQYF.

V usage is TRBV4-1 and J usage is TRBJ1-3; no firm D call. Germline V gene sequence: CDR1 MGHRA, CDR2 YSYEKL. The length of the CDR3 is 13 residues. Between the trimmed V and J ends, which lost 0 bases and 3 bases, there was a span of 3 bases. The CDR3 coding sequence is TGCGCCAGCAGCCAAGATCTTGGAAACACCATATATTTT. This codes for CASSQDLGNTIYF.

About this clone itself: This CDR3 is also generated by other DNA sequences in the sample. The V call is TRBV7-8, the J call TRBJ2-5, with TRBD2 matching over 9 bases. V was pared by 7 bases and J by 5 bases, with 8 bases of the junction left unmatched. Germline CDR1 reads SGHVS; CDR2 reads FQNEAQ. This CDR3 spans 14 amino acids. CDR3 DNA: TGTGCCAGCACGGGGCGGGAGGGGGGCGAGACCCAGTACTTC. It translates to CASTGREGGETQYF.

The chain carries TRBV18 and TRBJ2-7; 9 bases are a match to TRBD2. Germline V gene sequence: CDR1 KGHSH, CDR2 LQKENI. J was trimmed by 4 bases and V by 3 bases; bases with no gene match: 4. The CDR3 consists of 14 residues. CDR3 amino acids: CASSPNSGSYEQYF. In nucleotides, the CDR3 is TGTGCCAGCTCACCGAATAGCGGGAGTTACGAGCAGTACTTC.